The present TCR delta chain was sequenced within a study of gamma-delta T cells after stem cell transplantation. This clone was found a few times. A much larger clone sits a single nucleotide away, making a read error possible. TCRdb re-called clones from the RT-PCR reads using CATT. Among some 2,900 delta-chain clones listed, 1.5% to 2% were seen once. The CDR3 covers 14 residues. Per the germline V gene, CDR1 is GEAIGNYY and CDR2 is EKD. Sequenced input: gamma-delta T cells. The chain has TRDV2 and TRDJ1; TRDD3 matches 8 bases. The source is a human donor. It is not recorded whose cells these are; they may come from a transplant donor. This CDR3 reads CACDNLGDTDKPIF. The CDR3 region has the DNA TGTGCCTGTGACAACCTGGGGGACACCGATAAACCCATCTTT.